This T cell receptor (beta chain) was recovered during a study of blood T cell repertoires in COVID-19. Background on the study: From the United States, Italy and Spain came samples of acute and convalescent COVID-19.

This clone was picked up one time. Repertoires were generated with immunoSEQ multiplex PCR, while TCRdb's copy carries only in-frame clones and drops some. The sample lists 200,000 to 250,000 clones; around nine tenths were seen once. The germline V gene encodes CDR1 MNHEY and CDR2 SVGAGI. The CDR3 sequence is 13 residues long. Trimming cost V 8 bases and J 1 base, with 11 bases left between them. V and J are TRBV6-5 and TRBJ1-1; D gene ambiguous. The source material was peripheral blood. The receptor was derived from a man aged 55-75 years who had recovered from COVID-19. The CDR3 sequence is CASVSGRNTEAFF. CDR3 DNA sequence: TGTGCCAGCGTGTCTGGGCGGAACACTGAAGCTTTCTTT.